Below, one TCR beta chain is given with its context. Its antigen is as yet unknown. Using immunoSEQ multiplex PCR, the repertoire was profiled, and TCRdb retains in-frame clones only, with some absent. The sample holds some 30,000 clones; around 75% are singletons and the top ten take about 9.4%. The record originates from a study of early stage breast cancer tumors. Study summary: Most invasive tumors, about 75% of the 16, were ER+/PR+/HER2-. Average read coverage per sample was 9 to 10-fold. Whole-study findings and limits: Compared with adjacent normal breast, tumors showed about 2.4-fold denser, more clonal T cells. Commonly generated sequences made up most enriched TCRB sequences shared between patients.

The source is a person aged 25 to 45 with breast cancer. Sequences were obtained from breast tumor tissue.

The CDR3 is CATSAEPNYGYTF. DNA of the CDR3: TGTGCCACCTCGGCCGAGCCCAACTATGGCTACACCTTC. The rearrangement uses TRBV2 and TRBJ1-2, with D uncertain. CDR1 and CDR2 (germline): SNHLY, FYNNEI. V was cut by 10 bases and J by 2 bases, with 14 bases left in between. The CDR3 is 13 amino acids.